This T cell receptor beta chain originates from a study of blood T cell repertoires in COVID-19. Background on the study: The origin of the acute and convalescent COVID-19 samples was the United States, Italy and Spain. In each case, the material was cDNA or gDNA derived from T cells, B-cell-depleted T cells, or PBMCs.

Germline CDR1 reads LNHDA; CDR2 reads SQIVND (reference sequence). This CDR3 comprises 13 residues. Trimming stripped 9 bases from V and 0 bases from J, with 8 bases between. In the authors' methods: Reference gene primer amplification in the assay estimated nucleated cell counts. Using immunoSEQ multiplex PCR, the repertoire was profiled, and TCRdb retains in-frame clones only, with some absent. That table supplies the V and J calls and clone size; D and trimming were determined from the DNA. The sample has fewer than 120,000 clones; less than 85% are singletons. The sequence came from a woman older than 75 with acute or convalescent COVID-19. The V gene is TRBV19, the J gene TRBJ1-4; unclear D gene. The sample comprised peripheral blood. CDR3 in DNA: TGTGCCAGCCTACGCTCAACTAATGAAAAACTGTTTTTT. Its protein product is CASLRSTNEKLFF.